Many counts were recorded for the clone carrying this T cell receptor (beta chain). The data were taken from a study of T cells in Graves' hyperthyroidism and ophthalmopathy. Germline V CDR1 and CDR2: ENHRY, SYGVKD. The CDR3 runs 15 residues. V dropped 10 bases and J dropped 2; count of bases not matched to a gene: 11. The CDR3 regions of TCR beta were amplified from RNA transcripts. The TCR CDR3 first-round RT-PCR relied on the HTBI primer set. MiXCR was run by TCRdb on the multiplex PCR reads, yielding one entry per CDR3 protein. The sample gives about 380,000 distinct CDR3 sequences, around a sixth of which show up once; over 35% is in the top ten.

Sequencing was carried out using blood. The sequence derives from a man between 18 and 29 years old with Graves' ophthalmopathy. The chain recombines TRBV10-3 with TRBJ1-5; 7 nucleotides match TRBD1. The chain's CDR3 is CASQGGRVGNQPQHF. For the CDR3, the DNA is TGTGCCAGCCAGGGGGGCCGGGTTGGCAATCAGCCCCAGCATTTT.